The entry below describes one TCR beta chain. This sample is drawn from a study of technical replicates of blood from a handful of donors. Generated by immunoSEQ multiplex PCR, the TCRdb table keeps only in-frame clones and is missing some. The sample holds almost 70,000 clones, about 87% seen once. The CDR3 contains 15 residues. Deletions cut 10 bases from V and 0 bases from J, with 17 bases between. The germline V gene encodes CDR1 SGHTA and CDR2 FQGNSA. Sample: PBMCs. The source of this sequence is a human donor in good health. Some clones in this sample may be carry-over from other donors' samples. This chain links TRBV7-2 with TRBJ2-3; D perhaps matches TRBD2 (6 bases). CDR3 in DNA: TGTGCCACTACGCGGGATGGGCGGAGCACAGATACGCAGTATTTT. Protein: CATTRDGRSTDTQYF.